This entry concerns a single TCR beta chain. It lacks a known antigen. No base quality information exists; no much larger clone differs at one position. For sequencing of the TCRbeta CDR3 region, genomic DNA was extracted from the sorted cells. The immunoSEQ Assay was used for sequencing of TCRbeta CDR3 regions. TCRdb limited this immuneACCESS table to in-frame rearrangements with V and J called. A share of clones is missing; checked studies link under half to unresolved V genes, and the rest is unexplained. Present in this sample are approximately 99,000 clones, around 93% of which were seen just once. Roughly 0.66% of the sample comes from the top ten. The germline V gene (reference sequence) specifies LNHDA as CDR1 and SQIVND as CDR2. Reading from cysteine to phenylalanine, the CDR3 counts 17 amino acids. Only the CDR3 DNA is retained, 51 bases long and in frame from the first base. The V end loses 7 bases and the J end loses 0 bases, and a stretch of 20 bases separates them.

This sample is drawn from a study of OX40 agonist ivuxolimab in advanced cancers. About the investigation overall: Ivuxolimab, which targeted the costimulatory receptor OX40 (CD134), was an agonistic, fully human IgG2 monoclonal antibody. Intravenous ivuxolimab was administered to patients every 2 weeks at six dose levels: 0.01, 0.1, 0.3, 1.5, 3 and 10 mg/kg. Among the roughly 52 dose-escalation patients, about 19 had hepatocellular carcinoma, approximately 15 melanoma, 9 renal cell carcinoma and 9 head and neck cancer. In the dose-escalation cohort, 82.7% of patients were male, and the mean age was approximately 64 years, with a range of about 23 to 90. Prior anti-PD-1, anti-PD-L1 or anti-CTLA-4 therapy was permitted, and 40% of dose-escalation patients had received checkpoint inhibitors. Partial responses were achieved by three dose-escalation patients, of whom one had hepatocellular carcinoma and two had cutaneous melanoma. Peripheral TCRbeta sequencing aimed to test whether ivuxolimab altered TCR sequence diversity and caused clonal T-cell expansion. The paper reports the monotherapy dose-escalation portion (N of about 52 patients) of the phase I ivuxolimab trial. Points the paper makes about the study in general: Low levels of normalized T-cell clonal expansion were also seen in some nonresponding patients. In partial responders in the 0.1-3.0 mg/kg groups, normalized peripheral clonal expansion was found to be among the lowest, especially among CD8+ T cells. Which antigens the clonally expanded peripheral T cells were specific for was not determined. After ivuxolimab, more expanded clones were found on average in CD8+ T cells than in CD4+ T cells. At doses of 0.1 to 3.0 mg/kg, clonal expansion of both CD4+ and CD8+ blood T cells was observed from baseline to week 6.

Patients with autoimmune disease history or receiving systemic immunosuppression were excluded from the trial. In every dose cohort, peripheral blood was drawn for TCR sequencing at baseline, cycle 4 day 1, and cycle 7 day 1. Samples were obtained from an open-label, multicenter, first-in-human phase I dose-escalation trial of ivuxolimab. The trial enrolled adults with locally advanced or metastatic head and neck squamous cell, hepatocellular, melanoma or renal cell carcinoma. Before TCR sequencing, CD4+ T cells and CD8+ T cells from peripheral blood were sorted into separate populations. Source: CD4+ or CD8+ T cells sorted from blood, taken in a trial of the OX40 agonist ivuxolimab. This TCR was recovered from an adult with an advanced solid tumor such as melanoma, head and neck, liver or kidney cancer. The rearrangement joined TRBV19 to TRBJ2-3; TRBD1 might be the D gene, on 6 matching bases. The sequenced DNA: TGTGCCAGTAAGGATTACTACGCCGGACAGAGCACAGATACGCAGTATTTT. Its protein is CASKDYYAGQSTDTQYF.